This TCR beta chain stems from a study of Graves' ophthalmopathy and Graves' hyperthyroidism. Study details: Peripheral blood collection took place at initial diagnosis, before any treatment.

Investigators amplified TCR beta CDR3 regions from RNA transcripts. The first-round RT-PCR employed HTBI primers together with the Qiagen OneStep RT-PCR kit. A multiplex PCR was then performed as the second round. MiXCR, run by TCRdb on the multiplex PCR reads, gives a single entry per CDR3 protein. The sample records around 340,000 distinct CDR3 sequences, 15% to 20% being singletons. This CDR3 region has 11 residues. Germline V lookup: CDR1 DFQATT, CDR2 SNEGSKA (reference sequence). V lost 3 bases and J 10 bases, leaving 12 bases between the germline ends. This clonotype came up many times. What it binds is not known. Study-level points and caveats: Sensitivity of 55% to 71% and specificity of 72% to 80% were achieved by the model that predicted ophthalmopathy progression.

This TCR was sampled from an adult man with Graves' ophthalmopathy. The sequenced sample was peripheral blood. The rearrangement links TRBV20-1 to TRBJ1-1; D unresolved. Here the CDR3 DNA reads TGCAGTGCTAGTCCCCCGGGCCGAGCTTTCTTT. Residues: CSASPPGRAFF.